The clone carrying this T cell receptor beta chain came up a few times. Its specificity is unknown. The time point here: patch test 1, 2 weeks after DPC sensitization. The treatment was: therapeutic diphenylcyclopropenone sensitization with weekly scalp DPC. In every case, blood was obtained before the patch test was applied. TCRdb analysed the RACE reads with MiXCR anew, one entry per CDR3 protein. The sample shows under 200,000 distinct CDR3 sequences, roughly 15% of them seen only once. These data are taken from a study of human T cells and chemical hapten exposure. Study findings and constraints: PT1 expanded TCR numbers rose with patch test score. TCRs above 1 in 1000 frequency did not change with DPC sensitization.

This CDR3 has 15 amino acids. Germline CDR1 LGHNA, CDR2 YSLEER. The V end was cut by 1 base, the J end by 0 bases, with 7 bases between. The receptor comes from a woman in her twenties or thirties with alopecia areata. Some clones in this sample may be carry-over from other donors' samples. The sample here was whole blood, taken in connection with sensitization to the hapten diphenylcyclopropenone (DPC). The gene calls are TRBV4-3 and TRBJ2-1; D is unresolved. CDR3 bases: TGCGCCAGCAGCCAAGGGGCAAACTCCTACAATGAGCAGTTCTTC. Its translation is CASSQGANSYNEQFF.